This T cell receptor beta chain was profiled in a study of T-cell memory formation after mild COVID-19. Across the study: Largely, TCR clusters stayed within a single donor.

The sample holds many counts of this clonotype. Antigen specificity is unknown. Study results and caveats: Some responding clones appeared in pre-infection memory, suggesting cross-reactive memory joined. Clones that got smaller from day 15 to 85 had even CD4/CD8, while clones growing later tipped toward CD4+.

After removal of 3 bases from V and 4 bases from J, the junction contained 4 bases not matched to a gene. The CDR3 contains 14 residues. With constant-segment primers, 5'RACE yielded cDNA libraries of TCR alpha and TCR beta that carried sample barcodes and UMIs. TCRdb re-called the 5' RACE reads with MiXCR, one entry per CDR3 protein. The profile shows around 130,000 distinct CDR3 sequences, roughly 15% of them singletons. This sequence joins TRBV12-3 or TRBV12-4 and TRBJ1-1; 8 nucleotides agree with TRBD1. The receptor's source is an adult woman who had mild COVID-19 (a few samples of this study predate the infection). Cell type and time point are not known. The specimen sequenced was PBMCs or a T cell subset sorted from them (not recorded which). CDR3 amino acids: CASSFQGAGTEAFF. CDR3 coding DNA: TGTGCCAGCAGTTTTCAGGGGGCTGGCACTGAAGCTTTCTTT.